Below, 20 T cell receptor beta chains from the same sample are listed, as sequenced in a study of blood T cell repertoires in COVID-19. Here immunoSEQ multiplex PCR was the method, and the copy in TCRdb shows in-frame clones only, minus some. The table has 280,000 or so clones, roughly 85% seen once; the top ten hold approximately 6%. The sequenced sample consisted of PBMCs or T cells enriched from blood (not recorded which). These receptor sequences come from a woman in her 40s who had recovered from COVID-19.

The chain couples TRBV5-1 to TRBJ1-1, with D possibly TRBD1 on 5 matching bases. Germline V CDR1 and CDR2: SGHRS, YFSETQ. The germline V and J ends were trimmed by 3 bases and 1 base, with 19 bases remaining between them. The CDR3 length is 17 residues. The CDR3 here is CASSWTGGKGQNTEAFF. The CDR3 nucleotides are TGCGCCAGCAGCTGGACGGGTGGTAAGGGGCAGAACACTGAAGCTTTCTTT.

This sequence joins TRBV7-9 and TRBJ1-2; no firm D call. This CDR3 has 15 residues. Germline V gene sequence: CDR1 SEHNR, CDR2 FQNEAQ (reference sequence). Trimming cost V 3 bases and J 1 base, with 12 bases left between them. CDR3 amino acids: CASSLRAGNNYGYTF. The CDR3 DNA is TGTGCCAGCAGCTTGCGGGCAGGAAATAACTATGGCTACACCTTC.

J is TRBJ1-5 and V is TRBV7-2; no clear D gene. This CDR3 is built from 14 residues. Germline CDR1 is SGHTA and CDR2 is FQGNSA. Trimming pared 1 base from V and 3 bases from J, leaving 7 bases between. The CDR3 loop is CASSLDPYNQPQHF. The CDR3 nucleotides read TGTGCCAGCAGCTTAGATCCGTACAATCAGCCCCAGCATTTT.

The chain uses TRBV28 and TRBJ2-3; TRBD1 matches 7 bases. This CDR3 contains 14 residues. CDR1 is MDHEN and CDR2 is SYDVKM in the germline V gene. V was clipped by 5 bases and J by 4 bases; unmatched bases: 6. DNA of the CDR3: TGTGCCAGCAGTAATCAGGGGGTGGCAGATACGCAGTATTTT. The encoded protein is CASSNQGVADTQYF.

This chain links TRBV5-4 with TRBJ2-1; 7 bases match TRBD2. The CDR3 length is 16 residues. After removal of 0 bases from V and 7 bases from J, the junction contained 10 bases not matched to a gene. Germline CDR1 is SGHNT and CDR2 is YYREEE (reference sequence). CDR3 region: CASSLGWGGSGNEQFF. The DNA for the CDR3 is TGTGCCAGCAGCTTGGGATGGGGCGGGAGTGGGAATGAGCAGTTCTTC.

V and J are TRBV7-9 and TRBJ2-7; D is perhaps TRBD2 (6 bases). Germline V gene lookup returns CDR1 SEHNR and CDR2 FQNEAQ (reference sequence). The ends were cut back, 7 bases at V and 1 base at J, with 17 bases in the middle. The CDR3 covers 15 residues. The CDR3 sequence is CASTNWGGGSYEQYF. The CDR3 bases are TGTGCCAGCACCAACTGGGGAGGCGGGTCCTACGAGCAGTACTTC.

The rearrangement links TRBV4-2 to TRBJ1-5; a possible D gene is TRBD1 (5 bases). Looked up from germline, CDR1 is LGHNA and CDR2 is YNFKEQ. V was pared by 0 bases and J by 2 bases, with 8 bases between. This CDR3 region has 15 residues. The CDR3 region is CASSQDKQGNQPQHF. The CDR3 bases are TGTGCCAGCAGCCAAGATAAACAGGGCAATCAGCCCCAGCATTTT.

This chain joins TRBV6-5 and TRBJ1-2; D perhaps matches TRBD1 (5 bases). The CDR3 is 13 amino acids. CDR1 is MNHEY and CDR2 is SVGAGI in the germline V gene. V lost 4 bases to trimming and J lost 4 bases, with 10 bases between them. The CDR3 sequence: CASSFAGFYGYTF. The CDR3 DNA sequence: TGTGCCAGCAGTTTCGCAGGGTTCTATGGCTACACCTTC.

This chain links TRBV7-8 with TRBJ2-1; D gene ambiguous. V lost 1 base to trimming and J lost 7 bases, with 8 bases between them. The V gene's germline CDR1 is SGHVS and CDR2 FQNEAQ. CDR3 size: 13 residues. CDR3 sequence reads: CASSLVIVNEQFF. CDR3 DNA: TGTGCCAGCAGCTTAGTTATTGTGAATGAGCAGTTCTTC.

V gene TRBV19 combines with J gene TRBJ1-4; D not resolved. The V gene lost 1 base and the J gene lost 0 bases, with 6 bases spanning the gap. The CDR3 contains 15 residues. Germline CDR1 reads LNHDA; CDR2 reads SQIVND (reference sequence). The CDR3 bases are TGTGCCAGTAGTATAGGGCAGACAACTAATGAAAAACTGTTTTTT. Translated, it gives CASSIGQTTNEKLFF.

The chain employs TRBV12-3 or TRBV12-4 and TRBJ2-1; no reliable D call. Trimming took 3 bases from V and 15 from J, leaving 12 bases between them. The CDR3 has 11 residues. CDR3 bases: TGTGCCAGCAGTTTGACTGAGTGTCCGTTCTTC. Its protein is CASSLTECPFF.

This clone was seen only a few times. The V and J genes are TRBV28 and TRBJ2-7, with D possibly being TRBD1 (5 bases). The CDR3 runs to 13 residues. Trimming cost V 3 bases and J 5 bases, with 11 bases left between them. Germline CDR1 is MDHEN and CDR2 is SYDVKM. CDR3 loop: CASSLGRVNEQYF. In DNA, the CDR3 is TGTGCCAGCAGTTTGGGCAGGGTCAACGAGCAGTACTTC.

This clone has just one count. The gene calls are TRBV28 and TRBJ2-6; maybe TRBD2 (6 bases). Germline assignment: CDR1 MDHEN and CDR2 SYDVKM. CDR3 length: 18 residues. V was pared by 6 bases and J by 2 bases, with 20 bases between. CDR3 amino acids: CASRGRRDSYPGANVLTF. The CDR3 nucleotides are TGTGCCAGCAGGGGGCGAAGGGACTCCTACCCTGGGGCCAACGTCCTGACTTTC.

The gene calls are TRBV24-1 and TRBJ2-7; D is unclear. The germline V gene has CDR1 KGHDR and CDR2 SFDVKD. The CDR3 is 14 residues long. Trimming shortened V by 4 bases and J by 0 bases, and 9 bases separated the two germline ends. The CDR3 sequence: CATSDPMRSYEQYF. The CDR3 DNA follows: TGTGCCACCAGTGACCCAATGCGCTCCTACGAGCAGTACTTC.

The chain combines TRBV5-4 with TRBJ2-3; the D is unclear. Per germline, CDR1 SGHNT and CDR2 YYREEE (reference sequence). With 2 bases removed from V and 2 bases from J, the gap between germline ends came to 12 bases. CDR3 length equals 15 residues. In nucleotides, the CDR3 is TGTGCCAGCAGCTTTGGTGAAGCACCCACAGATACGCAGTATTTT. Translation gives CASSFGEAPTDTQYF.

The chain combines TRBV27 with TRBJ2-1; 13 bases fit TRBD2. In germline, CDR1 is MNHEY, CDR2 SMNVEV (reference sequence). Trimming took 2 bases from V and 7 from J; bases not matched to a gene: 2. CDR3 length equals 15 residues. The CDR3 DNA reads as TGTGCCAGCAGTTTAAAGGGACTAGCGGGAAATGAGCAGTTCTTC. Translated: CASSLKGLAGNEQFF.

This sequence joins TRBV9 and TRBJ2-1; a possible D gene is TRBD2 (5 bases). CDR1 is SGDLS, CDR2 YYNGEE, per germline. This CDR3 is 15 amino acids long. Trimming shortened V by 0 bases and J by 5 bases, and 12 bases separated the two germline ends. Written as DNA, the CDR3 is TGTGCCAGCAGCGTAGTTCTAGCCGGAGACAATGAGCAGTTCTTC. It encodes CASSVVLAGDNEQFF.

The rearrangement uses TRBV30 and TRBJ2-7, with a possible D match to TRBD2 (6 bases). This CDR3 has 14 residues. The V gene's germline CDR1 is GTSNPN and CDR2 SVGIG (reference sequence). V shed 5 bases and J shed 0 bases, with 14 bases lying between them. DNA of the CDR3: TGTGCCTGGGGGACTCATTCTAGCTCCTACGAGCAGTACTTC. Translation gives CAWGTHSSSYEQYF.

This clone was recorded once. The V gene is TRBV6-5, the J gene TRBJ1-1, with D perhaps matching TRBD1 (5 bases). This CDR3 has 13 amino acids. Germline V gene data show CDR1 as MNHEY and CDR2 as SVGAGI. V was clipped by 0 bases and J by 6 bases, with 8 bases between them. This CDR3 reads CASSYSSRAEAFF. CDR3 coding DNA: TGTGCCAGCAGTTACTCGAGCAGGGCTGAAGCTTTCTTT.

J is TRBJ2-1 and V is TRBV19, with 13 bases matching TRBD2. V shed 5 bases, J shed 4 bases, and the junction held 2 bases outside the gene matches. Germline V lookup: CDR1 LNHDA, CDR2 SQIVND (reference sequence). The CDR3 totals 15 residues. For the CDR3, the DNA is TGTGCCAGTAGTCGGACTAGCGGGAGTTACAATGAGCAGTTCTTC. Translated, it gives CASSRTSGSYNEQFF.